This T cell receptor (beta chain) was identified during a study of cytomegalovirus exposure and HLA in healthy donors. PCR used 60 Vbeta primers and 13 Jbeta primers. Clones were read by immunoSEQ multiplex PCR, and TCRdb kept only the in-frame ones, dropping some. Among roughly 140,000 clones listed, over 70% were seen once. This clone was picked up a small number of times. Sequencing input: PBMCs. The clonotype was recovered from a woman in her 40s in good health and CMV-seropositive.

CDR3 bases: TGTGCCAGCAGCAAAAGAGGCAAGAACACCGGGGAGCTGTTTTTT. Protein: CASSKRGKNTGELFF. The chain carries TRBV21-1 and TRBJ2-2; TRBD2, the table's D call, lacks a check against the DNA. TRBV21-1 represents a pseudogene. This CDR3 contains 15 residues.